The rows below give T cell receptor beta chains drawn from one sample of a study of blood T cell repertoires in COVID-19. Repertoires were generated with immunoSEQ multiplex PCR, while TCRdb's copy carries only in-frame clones and drops some. The table has about 180,000 clones, 82% seen once. Specimen: PBMCs or T cells enriched from blood (not recorded which). Receptor source: a man between 60 and 70 years old who had recovered from COVID-19. Both conserved end residues are part of each CDR3. D genes are given only for firm matches. Not all rows give a size; the values are once, few, many and, for expanded clones, a class.

clone_size j_call d_call v_call cdr3_nt cdr3_aa
NA TRBJ1-4 NA TRBV10-3 TGTGCCATCAGTGGCGGATTTAATGAAAAACTGTTTTTT CAISGGFNEKLFF
few TRBJ2-1 TRBD2 TRBV2 TGTGCCAGCAGGATGGGACTAGCGGGAGGAATCAATGAGCAGTTCTTC CASRMGLAGGINEQFF
NA TRBJ1-6 NA TRBV4-2 TGTGCCAGCAGCCAAGAGCCGAGCTCCTATAATTCACCCCTCCACTTT CASSQEPSSYNSPLHF
NA TRBJ1-4 NA TRBV6-5 TGTGCCAGCAGCGGGGGACGGGGTAATGAAAAACTGTTTTTT CASSGGRGNEKLFF
NA TRBJ2-1 TRBD2 TRBV3-1/TRBV3-2 TGTGCCAGCAGCCAACCCGGGGGGAGTATGAATGAGCAGTTCTTC CASSQPGGSMNEQFF
NA TRBJ2-2 TRBD2 TRBV7-7 TGTGCCAGCAGCCCCAAAGGGCTAGCGGGCGGGGAGCTGTTTTTT CASSPKGLAGGELFF
NA TRBJ2-2 NA TRBV6-5 TGTGCCAGCAGTTACGGGGCAGGGTACACCGGGGAGCTGTTTTTT CASSYGAGYTGELFF
NA TRBJ1-4 TRBD1 TRBV6-5 TGTGCCAGCAGCCTAACAGGGGCTGGCGAAAAACTGTTTTTT CASSLTGAGEKLFF
NA TRBJ1-2 NA TRBV6-1 TGTGCCAGCAGTGAAGGGGGCCTTTATGGCTACACCTTC CASSEGGLYGYTF
NA TRBJ2-7 TRBD1 TRBV6-1 TGTGCCAGCAGTGAGTTGGGACAGGGCCCCTACGAGCAGTACTTC CASSELGQGPYEQYF
NA TRBJ1-3 NA TRBV9 TGTGCCAGCAGCGTAGGGCCTGGAAACACCATATATTTT CASSVGPGNTIYF
NA TRBJ2-4 TRBD2 TRBV19 TGTGCCAGTAGTACCCCCCTGGGCGGGAGGTCGAAAAACATTCAGTACTTC CASSTPLGGRSKNIQYF
NA TRBJ1-5 NA TRBV6-1 TGTGCCAGCAGTGATTTCAGGGACTACAATCAGCCCCAGCATTTT CASSDFRDYNQPQHF
NA TRBJ1-6 TRBD1 TRBV30 TGTGCCTGGAAGCCCTTTAGACAGGGTTGGGATTCACCCCTCCACTTT CAWKPFRQGWDSPLHF
NA TRBJ2-7 TRBD2 TRBV11-1 TGTGCCAGCAGCTTAAATCCCGTGGGGGGGAGCGAGCAGTACTTC CASSLNPVGGSEQYF
NA TRBJ2-3 TRBD2 TRBV29-1 TGCAGCGTTACGGGAGGTGATGAAGATACGCAGTATTTT CSVTGGDEDTQYF
NA TRBJ2-7 TRBD2 TRBV5-1 TGCGCCAGCAGCCCAACGGCGGGGGGAGACCACGAGCAGTACTTC CASSPTAGGDHEQYF
few TRBJ2-1 TRBD2 TRBV11-3 TGTGCCAGCAGCCCCGCCGAGACTAGCGGGAGAATAAATGAGCAGTTCTTC CASSPAETSGRINEQFF